The entry that follows covers one T cell receptor (beta chain) sequence. The antigen is unknown. The germline V gene has CDR1 LNHNV and CDR2 YYDKDF (reference sequence). The CDR3 sequence is 14 residues long. V was clipped by 2 bases and J by 3 bases; unmatched bases: 1. The sample comes from a study of OX40 agonist ivuxolimab in advanced cancers. Across the whole study: Patients were 82.7% male with ages roughly 23 to 79, mean around 58.

General study findings and limits: Low normalized T-cell clonal expansion also characterized some of the nonresponders.

Profiled with immunoSEQ multiplex PCR; TCRdb holds only in-frame clones, not every one. The sample shows 60,000 or so clones, about 87% of them seen only once. This receptor was identified in an adult with an advanced solid tumor such as melanoma, head and neck, liver or kidney cancer. The source material was CD4+ or CD8+ T cells sorted from blood, sampled in a trial of the OX40 agonist ivuxolimab. The chain uses TRBV15 and TRBJ2-3, with 8 bases identical to TRBD2. This CDR3 reads CATSRLAGTDTQYF. The CDR3, as DNA: TGTGCCACCAGCAGATTAGCGGGGACAGATACGCAGTATTTT. The variable domain in full, with the rest retrieved from reference TRBV15 and TRBJ2-3, is DAMVIQNPRYQVTQFGKPVTLSCSQTLNHNVMYWYQQKSSQAPKLLFHYYDKDFNNEADTPDNFQSRRPNTSFCFLDIRSPGLGDTAMYLCATSRLAGTDTQYFGPGTRLTVL.